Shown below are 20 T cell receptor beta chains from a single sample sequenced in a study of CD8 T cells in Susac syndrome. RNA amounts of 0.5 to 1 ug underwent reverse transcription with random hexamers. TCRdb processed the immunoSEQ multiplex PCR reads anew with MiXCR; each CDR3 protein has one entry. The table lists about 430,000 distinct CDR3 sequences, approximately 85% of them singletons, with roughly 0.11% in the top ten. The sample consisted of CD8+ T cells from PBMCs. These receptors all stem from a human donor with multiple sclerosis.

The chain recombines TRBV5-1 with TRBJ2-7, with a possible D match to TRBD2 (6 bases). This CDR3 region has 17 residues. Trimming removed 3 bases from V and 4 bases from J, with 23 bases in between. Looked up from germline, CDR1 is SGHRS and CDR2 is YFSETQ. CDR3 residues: CASSWTDGGTFLYEQYF. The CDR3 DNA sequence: TGCGCCAGCAGCTGGACCGATGGAGGGACTTTTTTGTACGAGCAGTACTTC.

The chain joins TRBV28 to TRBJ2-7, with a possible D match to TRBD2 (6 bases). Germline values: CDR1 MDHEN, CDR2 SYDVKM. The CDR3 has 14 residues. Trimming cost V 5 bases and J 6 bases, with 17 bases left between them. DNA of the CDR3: TGTGCCAGCAGTGCCTTGGGACTGCAGGGCGAGCAGTACTTC. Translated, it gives CASSALGLQGEQYF.

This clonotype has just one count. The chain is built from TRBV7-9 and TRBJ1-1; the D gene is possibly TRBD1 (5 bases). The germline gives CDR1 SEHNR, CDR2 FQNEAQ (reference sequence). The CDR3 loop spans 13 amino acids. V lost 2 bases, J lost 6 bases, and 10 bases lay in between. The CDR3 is CASSLSGPPEAFF. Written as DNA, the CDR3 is TGTGCCAGCAGCTTATCAGGGCCCCCTGAAGCTTTCTTT. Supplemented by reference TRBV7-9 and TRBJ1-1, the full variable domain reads DTGVSQNPRHKITKRGQNVTFRCDPISEHNRLYWYRQTLGQGPEFLTYFQNEAQLEKSRLLSDRFSAERPKGSFSTLEIQRTEQGDSAMYLCASSLSGPPEAFFGQGTRLTVV.

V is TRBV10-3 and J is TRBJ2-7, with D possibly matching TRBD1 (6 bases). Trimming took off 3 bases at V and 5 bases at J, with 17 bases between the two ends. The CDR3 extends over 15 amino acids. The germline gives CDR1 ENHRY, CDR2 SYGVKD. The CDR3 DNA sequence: TGTGCCATCAGTGACCCGAACGAGGGGGTTGACGAGCAGTACTTC. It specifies CAISDPNEGVDEQYF.

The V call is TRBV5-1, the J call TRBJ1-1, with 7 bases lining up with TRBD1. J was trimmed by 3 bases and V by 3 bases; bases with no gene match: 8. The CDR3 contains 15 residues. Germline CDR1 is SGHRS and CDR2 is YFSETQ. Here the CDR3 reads CASSWTTGADTEAFF. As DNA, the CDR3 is TGCGCCAGCAGCTGGACCACAGGGGCGGACACTGAAGCTTTCTTT.

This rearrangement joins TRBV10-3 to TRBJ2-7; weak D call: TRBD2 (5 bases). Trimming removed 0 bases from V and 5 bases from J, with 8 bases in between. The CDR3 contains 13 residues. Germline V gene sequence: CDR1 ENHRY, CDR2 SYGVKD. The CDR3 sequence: CAISESTGNEQYF. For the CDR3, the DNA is TGTGCCATCAGTGAGTCGACGGGAAACGAGCAGTACTTC.

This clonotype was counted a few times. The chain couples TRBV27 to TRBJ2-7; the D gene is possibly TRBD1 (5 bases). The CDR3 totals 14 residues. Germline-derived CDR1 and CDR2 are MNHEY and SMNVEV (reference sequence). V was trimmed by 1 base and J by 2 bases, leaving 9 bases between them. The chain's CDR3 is CASSLYRGPYEQYF. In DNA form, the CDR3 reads TGTGCCAGCAGTTTATATAGGGGCCCCTACGAGCAGTACTTC.

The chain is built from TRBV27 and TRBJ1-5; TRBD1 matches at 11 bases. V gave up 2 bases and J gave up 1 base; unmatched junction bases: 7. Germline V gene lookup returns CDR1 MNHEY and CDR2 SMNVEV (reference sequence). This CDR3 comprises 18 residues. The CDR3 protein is CASSLTGQGAGSNQPQHF. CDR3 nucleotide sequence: TGTGCCAGCAGTTTAACCGGACAGGGGGCCGGGAGCAATCAGCCCCAGCATTTT.

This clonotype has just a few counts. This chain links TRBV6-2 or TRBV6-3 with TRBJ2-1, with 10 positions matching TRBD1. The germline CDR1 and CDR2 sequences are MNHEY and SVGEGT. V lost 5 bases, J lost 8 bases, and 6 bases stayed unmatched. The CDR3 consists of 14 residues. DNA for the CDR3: TGTGCCAGCAGTACGACAGGGGGCTGGTATGAGCAGTTCTTC. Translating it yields CASSTTGGWYEQFF.

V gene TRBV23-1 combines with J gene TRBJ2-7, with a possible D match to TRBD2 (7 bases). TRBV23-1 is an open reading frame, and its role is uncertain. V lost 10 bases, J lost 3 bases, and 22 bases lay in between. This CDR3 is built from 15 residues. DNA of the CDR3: TGCGCCACCATCCCCTTTCCGGGGGGCAACTACGAGCAGTACTTC. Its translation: CATIPFPGGNYEQYF.

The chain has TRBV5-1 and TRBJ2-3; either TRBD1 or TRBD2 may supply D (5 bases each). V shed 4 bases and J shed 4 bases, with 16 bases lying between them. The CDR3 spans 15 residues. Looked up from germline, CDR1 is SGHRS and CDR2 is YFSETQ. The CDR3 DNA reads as TGCGCCAGCAGCCCTGGTGACCGGGACGCAGATACGCAGTATTTT. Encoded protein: CASSPGDRDADTQYF.

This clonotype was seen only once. In DNA, the CDR3 is TGTGCCAGCAGTGAGGGGGGGCTGGGTCGCACAGATACGCAGTATTTT. This encodes CASSEGGLGRTDTQYF. The chain joins TRBV2 to TRBJ2-3, with a weak D call TRBD2 (7 bases). The germline V gene has CDR1 SNHLY and CDR2 FYNNEI. The CDR3 runs to 16 residues. Trimming pared 3 bases from V and 1 base from J, leaving 14 bases between.

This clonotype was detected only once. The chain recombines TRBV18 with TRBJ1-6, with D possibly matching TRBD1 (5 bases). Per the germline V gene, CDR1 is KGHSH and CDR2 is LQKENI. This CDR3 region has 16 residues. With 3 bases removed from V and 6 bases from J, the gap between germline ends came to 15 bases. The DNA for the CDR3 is TGTGCCAGCTCACCCAGACCTGACAGCCTTAATTCACCCCTCCACTTT. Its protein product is CASSPRPDSLNSPLHF.

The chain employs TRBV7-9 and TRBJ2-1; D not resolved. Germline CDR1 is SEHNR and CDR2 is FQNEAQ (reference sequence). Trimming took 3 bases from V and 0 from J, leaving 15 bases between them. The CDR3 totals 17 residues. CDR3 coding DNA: TGTGCCAGCAGCTTCGAACAGCGCCTAAGCTCCTACAATGAGCAGTTCTTC. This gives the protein CASSFEQRLSSYNEQFF.

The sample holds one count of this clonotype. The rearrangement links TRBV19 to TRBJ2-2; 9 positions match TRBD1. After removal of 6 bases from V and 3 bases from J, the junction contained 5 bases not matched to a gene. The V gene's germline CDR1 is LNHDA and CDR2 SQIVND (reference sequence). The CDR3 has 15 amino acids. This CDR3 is CASSWTGEDTGELFF. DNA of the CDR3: TGTGCCAGTAGCTGGACAGGGGAGGACACCGGGGAGCTGTTTTTT.

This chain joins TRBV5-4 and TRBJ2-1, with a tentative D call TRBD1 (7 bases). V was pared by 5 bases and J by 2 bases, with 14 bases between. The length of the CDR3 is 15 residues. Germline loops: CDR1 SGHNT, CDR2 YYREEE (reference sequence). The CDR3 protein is CASSSTGEAYNEQFF. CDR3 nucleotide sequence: TGTGCCAGCAGTTCAACAGGGGAGGCCTACAATGAGCAGTTCTTC.

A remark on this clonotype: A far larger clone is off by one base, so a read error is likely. The CDR3 nucleotides are TGTGCCAGCAGATACTCCTACGAGCAGTACTTC. Translation: CASRYSYEQYF. This chain joins TRBV27 and TRBJ2-7; D ambiguous. Germline loops: CDR1 MNHEY, CDR2 SMNVEV (reference sequence). Trimming pared 6 bases from V and 0 bases from J, leaving 3 bases between. This CDR3 spans 11 amino acids.

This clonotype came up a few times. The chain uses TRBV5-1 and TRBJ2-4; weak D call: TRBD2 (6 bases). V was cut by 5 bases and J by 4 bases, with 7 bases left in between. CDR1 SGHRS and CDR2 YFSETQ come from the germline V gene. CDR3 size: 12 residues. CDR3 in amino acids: CASRGTKNIQYF. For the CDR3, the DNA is TGCGCCAGCAGGGGGACTAAAAACATTCAGTACTTC.

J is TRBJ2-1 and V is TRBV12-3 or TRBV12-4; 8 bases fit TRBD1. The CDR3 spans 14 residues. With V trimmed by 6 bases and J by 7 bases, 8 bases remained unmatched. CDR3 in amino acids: CASSHGQGRNEQFF. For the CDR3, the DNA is TGTGCCAGCAGCCACGGACAGGGTCGGAATGAGCAGTTCTTC.

CDR3 region: CASSFGRQGIPYGYTF. In DNA form, the CDR3 reads TGTGCCAGCAGCTTCGGACGACAGGGAATCCCCTATGGCTACACCTTC. The rearrangement uses TRBV5-6 and TRBJ1-2, with 7 positions matching TRBD1. Germline V gives CDR1 SGHDT, CDR2 YYEEEE. The trim removed 2 bases at V and 4 bases at J, leaving 11 bases unmatched. The CDR3 runs to 16 residues.